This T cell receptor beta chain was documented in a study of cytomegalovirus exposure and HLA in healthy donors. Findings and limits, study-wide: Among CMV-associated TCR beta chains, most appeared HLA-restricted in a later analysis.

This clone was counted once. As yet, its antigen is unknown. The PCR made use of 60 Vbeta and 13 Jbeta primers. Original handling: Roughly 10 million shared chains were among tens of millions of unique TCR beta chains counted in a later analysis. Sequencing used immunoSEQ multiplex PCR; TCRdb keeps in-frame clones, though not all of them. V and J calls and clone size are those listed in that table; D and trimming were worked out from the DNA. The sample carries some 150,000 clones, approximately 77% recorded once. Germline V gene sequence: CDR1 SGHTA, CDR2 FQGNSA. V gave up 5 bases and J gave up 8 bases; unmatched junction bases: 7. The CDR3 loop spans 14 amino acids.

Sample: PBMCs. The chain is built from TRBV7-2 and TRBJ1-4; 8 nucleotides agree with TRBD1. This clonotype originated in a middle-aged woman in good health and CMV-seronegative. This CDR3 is CASSPQGAGEKLFF. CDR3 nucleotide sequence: TGTGCCAGCAGCCCGCAGGGGGCCGGGGAAAAACTGTTTTTT.